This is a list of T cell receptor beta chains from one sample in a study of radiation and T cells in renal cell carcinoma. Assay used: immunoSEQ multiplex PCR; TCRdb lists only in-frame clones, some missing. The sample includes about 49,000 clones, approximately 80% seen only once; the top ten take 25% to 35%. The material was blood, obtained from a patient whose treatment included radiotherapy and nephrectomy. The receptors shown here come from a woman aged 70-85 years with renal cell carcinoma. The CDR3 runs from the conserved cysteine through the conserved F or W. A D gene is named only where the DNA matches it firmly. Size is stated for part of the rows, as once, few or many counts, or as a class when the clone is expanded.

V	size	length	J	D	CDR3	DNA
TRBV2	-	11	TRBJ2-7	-	CASSGSYEQYF	TGTGCCAGCAGCGGAAGCTACGAGCAGTACTTC
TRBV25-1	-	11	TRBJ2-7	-	CASSEGKGKYF	TGTGCCAGCAGTGAAGGAAAGGGAAAGTACTTC
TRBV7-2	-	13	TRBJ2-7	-	CASSLFGAREQYF	TGTGCCAGCAGCCTCTTCGGTGCGAGGGAGCAGTACTTC
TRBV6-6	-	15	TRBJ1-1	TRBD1	CASSYQGARTTEAFF	TGTGCCAGCAGTTACCAGGGGGCGAGAACCACTGAAGCTTTCTTT
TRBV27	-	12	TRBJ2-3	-	CASSNSGDTQYF	TGTGCCAGCAGTAACAGCGGAGATACGCAGTATTTT
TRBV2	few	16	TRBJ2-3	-	CASSEAQATGTDTQYF	TGTGCCAGCAGTGAAGCGCAGGCTACTGGCACAGATACGCAGTATTTT
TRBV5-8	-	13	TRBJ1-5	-	CASSLRGDQPQHF	TGTGCCAGCAGCCTTAGGGGAGATCAGCCCCAGCATTTT
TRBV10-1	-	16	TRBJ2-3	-	CARTPGRPLGTDTQYF	TGCGCCAGAACCCCGGGGCGCCCCTTGGGCACAGATACGCAGTATTTT
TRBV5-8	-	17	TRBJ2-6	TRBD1	CASSTGQLISGANVLTF	TGTGCCAGCAGCACGGGACAGCTCATCTCTGGGGCCAACGTCCTGACTTTC
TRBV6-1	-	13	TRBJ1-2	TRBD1	CASSEQGARGYTF	TGTGCCAGCAGTGAACAGGGGGCGAGGGGCTACACCTTC
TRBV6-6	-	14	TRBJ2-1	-	CASRPQGTYNEQFF	TGTGCCAGCAGACCCCAGGGCACCTACAATGAGCAGTTCTTC
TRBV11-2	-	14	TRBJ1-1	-	CASSLGGMNTEAFF	TGTGCCAGCAGCTTAGGGGGGATGAACACTGAAGCTTTCTTT
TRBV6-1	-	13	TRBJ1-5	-	CASIDWGNQPQHF	TGTGCCAGCATCGATTGGGGCAATCAGCCCCAGCATTTT
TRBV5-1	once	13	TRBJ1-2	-	CASSLGTNYGYTF	TGCGCCAGCAGCTTAGGAACCAACTATGGCTACACCTTC
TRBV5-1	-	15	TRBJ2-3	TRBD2	CASSLAIAGGNTQYF	TGCGCCAGCAGCTTGGCGATAGCGGGGGGCAATACGCAGTATTTT
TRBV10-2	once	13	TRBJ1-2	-	CASSDSHNYGYTF	TGCGCCAGCAGCGACAGCCACAACTATGGCTACACCTTC
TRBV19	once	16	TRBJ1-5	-	CASSMSSGRRNQPQHF	TGTGCCAGTAGCATGTCGTCGGGGCGACGCAATCAGCCCCAGCATTTT
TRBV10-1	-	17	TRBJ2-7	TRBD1	CASRDESGGQGAREQYF	TGCGCCAGCAGGGACGAATCGGGGGGACAGGGGGCTCGGGAGCAGTACTTC
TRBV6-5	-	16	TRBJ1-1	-	CASSYSTSLRNTEAFF	TGTGCCAGCAGTTACTCGACCTCCCTACGGAACACTGAAGCTTTCTTT
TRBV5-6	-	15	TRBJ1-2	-	CASSFYRNLNYGYTF	TGTGCCAGCAGCTTTTACAGGAACCTGAACTATGGCTACACCTTC
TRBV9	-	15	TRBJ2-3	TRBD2	CASSGSGGYTDTQYF	TGTGCCAGCTCCGGGAGCGGGGGGTACACAGATACGCAGTATTTT
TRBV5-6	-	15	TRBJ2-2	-	CASSLPGSFTGELFF	TGTGCCAGCAGCCTACCGGGATCCTTCACCGGGGAGCTGTTTTTT
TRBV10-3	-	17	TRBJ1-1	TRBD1	CAISEGEGGSQGTEAFF	TGTGCCATCAGTGAGGGGGAAGGGGGCAGCCAGGGGACTGAAGCTTTCTTT
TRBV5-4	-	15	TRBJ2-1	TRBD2	CASSPGTSRFGEQFF	TGTGCCAGCAGCCCCGGGACTAGCCGGTTTGGTGAGCAGTTCTTC
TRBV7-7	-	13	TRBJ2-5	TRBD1	CASSTGQLETQYF	TGTGCCAGCAGCACGGGACAGCTAGAGACCCAGTACTTC
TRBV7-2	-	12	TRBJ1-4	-	CASSYEGRKLFF	TGTGCCAGCAGCTACGAGGGACGAAAACTGTTTTTT
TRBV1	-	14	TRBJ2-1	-	CTSELAGGGNEQFF	TGCACCAGCGAACTAGCGGGGGGGGGAAATGAGCAGTTCTTC
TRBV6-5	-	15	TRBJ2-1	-	CASSRAATIGNEQFF	TGTGCCAGCAGTCGGGCCGCAACGATAGGCAATGAGCAGTTCTTC